The 30 T cell receptor beta chains below all came from one sample that was sequenced in a study of blood T cells in healthy people across ages (dated by TCRdb to 2014 to 2015). Receptor amplification or capture employed 5' RACE. Instrument used: Illumina HiSeq 2500. A second PCR of about 6 to 12 cycles was run with a J-beta primer mix and a sample-barcoded 5' primer. TCRdb's own reprocessing of the public reads used fastp at Q25 and MiXCR and kept productive beta chains. Each record represents a unique CDR3 protein, reported with the most common genes and DNA among its rows. This sample gives approximately 830,000 distinct CDR3 sequences in total; around 62% of them show up just once. 28% of the sample rests with the top ten. Sample: blood. The source is a man in his thirties or forties in good health.

The CDR3 sequence: CASIPQVGDTEAFF. The CDR3 DNA sequence: TGTGCCAGCATCCCGCAGGTGGGGGACACTGAAGCTTTCTTT. The chain combines TRBV7-2 with TRBJ1-1, with D perhaps TRBD1 (5 bases). Germline V lookup: CDR1 SGHTA, CDR2 FQGNSA. The CDR3 runs to 14 residues. V shed 7 bases and J shed 3 bases, with 15 bases lying between them. Together with reference TRBV7-2 and TRBJ1-1, the CDR3 gives the full variable domain: GAGVSQSPSNKVTEKGKDVELRCDPISGHTALYWYRQSLGQGLEFLIYFQGNSAPDKSGLPSDRFSAERTGGSVSTLTIQRTQQEDSAVYLCASIPQVGDTEAFFGQGTRLTVV.

The chain has TRBV5-1 and TRBJ2-3; possibly TRBD2 for D (6 bases). Germline-derived CDR1 and CDR2 are SGHRS and YFSETQ. V gave up 0 bases and J gave up 4 bases, with 15 bases separating them. The CDR3 loop spans 16 amino acids. In DNA form, the CDR3 reads TGCGCCAGCAGCTTGGGGTCGACTAGTGGCGCAGATACGCAGTATTTT. Translation: CASSLGSTSGADTQYF. The full variable domain, with the rest looked up from reference TRBV5-1 and TRBJ2-3, is KAGVTQTPRYLIKTRGQQVTLSCSPISGHRSVSWYQQTPGQGLQFLFEYFSETQRNKGNFPGRFSGRQFSNSRSEMNVSTLELGDSALYLCASSLGSTSGADTQYFGPGTRLTVL.

The J gene is TRBJ2-4, the V gene TRBV7-9; D uncertain. The V end lost 5 bases, the J end lost 1 base, and 9 bases lay between the germline ends. Germline lookup yields CDR1 SEHNR and CDR2 FQNEAQ (reference sequence). The CDR3 totals 14 residues. The CDR3 loop is CASSQPGAKNIQYF. CDR3 DNA sequence: TGTGCCAGCAGCCAACCCGGGGCCAAAAACATTCAGTACTTC.

The table lists this clonotype with a few counts. This sequence joins TRBV7-2 and TRBJ2-3, with 8 bases identical to TRBD2. Germline CDR1 SGHTA, CDR2 FQGNSA. This CDR3 region has 17 residues. The V segment lost 1 base and the J segment 0 bases; nucleotides outside the gene matches: 6. CDR3 protein: CASSLDVPSGSTDTQYF. DNA of the CDR3: TGTGCCAGCAGCTTAGATGTTCCTAGCGGGAGCACAGATACGCAGTATTTT.

This chain connects TRBV20-1 to TRBJ2-5; a possible D gene is TRBD2 (5 bases). The CDR3 consists of 14 residues. The germline gives CDR1 DFQATT, CDR2 SNEGSKA (reference sequence). V lost 8 bases and J lost 4, with 20 bases in between. CDR3 nucleotide sequence: TGCAGTCACCTCAGGCCCCTAGAGGGAGAGACCCAGTACTTC. Its translation is CSHLRPLEGETQYF.

This clonotype has more than one count but fewer than ten. V is TRBV7-2 and J is TRBJ1-1; D possibly corresponds to TRBD1 (6 bases). The germline gives CDR1 SGHTA, CDR2 FQGNSA. The V end lost 5 bases, the J end lost 3 bases, and 10 bases lay between the germline ends. This CDR3 has 13 amino acids. CDR3 nucleotides: TGTGCCAGCAGCCAGGGGCCGGACACTGAAGCTTTCTTT. Protein: CASSQGPDTEAFF.

V usage is TRBV29-1 and J usage is TRBJ2-1; TRBD1 is a possible D gene (6 bases). The germline gives CDR1 SQVTM, CDR2 ANQGSEA. Trimming shortened V by 7 bases and J by 7 bases, and 17 bases separated the two germline ends. There are 13 residues in the CDR3. The CDR3 sequence is CSASGASENEQFF. CDR3 sequence (DNA): TGCAGCGCCTCAGGGGCATCGGAGAATGAGCAGTTCTTC.

A few counts support this clonotype. V usage is TRBV7-2 and J usage is TRBJ2-6; no firm D call. Trimming took 5 bases from V and 0 from J, leaving 8 bases between them. The CDR3 has 15 amino acids. CDR1 and CDR2 from the germline V gene are SGHTA and FQGNSA. CDR3 DNA sequence: TGTGCCAGCAGCAAAGACACCTCTGGGGCCAACGTCCTGACTTTC. This encodes CASSKDTSGANVLTF.

The rearrangement joins TRBV7-9 to TRBJ2-3; 10 nucleotides match TRBD2. Losses at the gene ends were 5 bases for V and 3 bases for J; bases not matched to a gene: 8. The germline V gene encodes CDR1 SEHNR and CDR2 FQNEAQ (reference sequence). CDR3 size: 16 residues. The CDR3 DNA reads TGTGCCAGCAGCCCCAGCGGGGGGGCATTTACAGATACGCAGTATTTT. Protein sequence: CASSPSGGAFTDTQYF.

CDR3 sequence (DNA): TGTGCCAGCAGCTTAGCAGTTGGGACTAGAACCCTCCCAGATACGCAGTATTTT. It translates to CASSLAVGTRTLPDTQYF. The genes are TRBV7-9 and TRBJ2-3; 8 bases fit TRBD2. The V and J ends lost 0 bases and 4 bases, in that order; junction bases with no gene match: 12. The CDR3 is made up of 18 amino acids. Germline CDR1 reads SEHNR; CDR2 reads FQNEAQ (reference sequence).

V usage is TRBV4-2 and J usage is TRBJ2-7; D gene ambiguous. This CDR3 is built from 14 residues. Germline-derived CDR1 and CDR2 are LGHNA and YNFKEQ. The V end was cut by 1 base, the J end by 2 bases, with 9 bases between. CDR3 in amino acids: CASSQGPLTYEQYF. CDR3 DNA: TGTGCCAGCAGCCAAGGCCCGTTGACCTACGAGCAGTACTTC.

The genes are TRBV24-1 and TRBJ2-3; the D is unclear. Germline assignment: CDR1 KGHDR and CDR2 SFDVKD. Between the trimmed V and J ends, which lost 0 bases and 0 bases, there was a span of 12 bases. The CDR3 spans 17 residues. CDR3 loop: CATSDLGDPGSTDTQYF. CDR3 nucleotide sequence: TGTGCCACCAGTGATTTGGGGGATCCCGGGAGCACAGATACGCAGTATTTT.

V gene TRBV2 combines with J gene TRBJ2-7, with 10 bases fitting TRBD1. Germline lookup yields CDR1 SNHLY and CDR2 FYNNEI. The CDR3 covers 14 residues. With V trimmed by 6 bases and J by 2 bases, 4 bases remained unmatched. CDR3 sequence reads: CASRGGTGAYEQYF. The CDR3 coding sequence is TGTGCCAGCAGGGGAGGGACAGGGGCCTACGAGCAGTACTTC.

The CDR3 DNA is TGTGCCAGCACCCACAGGGGCCTAAGGCCCCAGCATTTT. Translation gives CASTHRGLRPQHF. The genes are TRBV28 and TRBJ1-5, with 7 bases identical to TRBD1. The CDR3 spans 13 residues. Germline V gene sequence: CDR1 MDHEN, CDR2 SYDVKM. The V segment lost 7 bases and the J segment 9 bases; nucleotides outside the gene matches: 9.

This clonotype showed up just once. The rearrangement links TRBV20-1 to TRBJ2-3; D possibly corresponds to TRBD2 (6 bases). The CDR3 runs 19 residues. Germline V lookup: CDR1 DFQATT, CDR2 SNEGSKA (reference sequence). Trimming took off 4 bases at V and 5 bases at J, with 31 bases between the two ends. CDR3 coding DNA: TGCAGTGCTAATAACCTTTGGAACGGGGGTGCTTTTGCTGGAGATACGCAGTATTTT. It codes for CSANNLWNGGAFAGDTQYF.

The chain couples TRBV7-2 to TRBJ2-4; the match to TRBD1 covers 8 bases. This CDR3 spans 14 amino acids. Looked up from germline, CDR1 is SGHTA and CDR2 is FQGNSA. The J segment lost 6 bases and the V segment lost 1 base, leaving 2 bases of the junction unmatched. CDR3 bases: TGTGCCAGCAGCTTAGAACAGGGGGTAAACATTCAGTACTTC. It encodes CASSLEQGVNIQYF.

CDR3 nucleotide sequence: TGTGCCAGCAGCGTAGGAGGGCCGGAGAACATTCAGTACTTC. Translating it yields CASSVGGPENIQYF. V is TRBV9 and J is TRBJ2-4; a weak D match, TRBD2 (5 bases). The germline V and J ends were trimmed by 0 bases and 7 bases, with 11 bases remaining between them. The length of the CDR3 is 14 residues. The germline CDR1 and CDR2 sequences are SGDLS and YYNGEE.

The chain is built from TRBV20-1 and TRBJ2-3; tentative D call: TRBD2 (5 bases). Germline V CDR1 and CDR2: DFQATT, SNEGSKA (reference sequence). The CDR3 is made up of 12 amino acids. With 6 bases removed from V and 4 bases from J, the gap between germline ends came to 11 bases. CDR3 protein: CSAVLEADTQYF. The DNA for the CDR3 is TGCAGTGCGGTACTAGAGGCAGATACGCAGTATTTT.

Here the CDR3 DNA reads TGTGCCAGCAGTGATGGACTAGCCCACGAGCAGTACTTC. Protein product: CASSDGLAHEQYF. This chain links TRBV25-1 with TRBJ2-7; 8 bases are a match to TRBD2. This CDR3 contains 13 residues. Trimming removed 3 bases from V and 5 bases from J; junction bases left unmatched: 3. Germline V CDR1 and CDR2: MGHDK, SYGVNS.

This clonotype has a handful of counts. A clone one base away is much larger, so this may be a read error. This chain connects TRBV7-2 to TRBJ2-5, with TRBD1 matching over 8 bases. Germline trimming cut 5 bases from V and 3 bases from J; bases unmatched to any gene: 5. Per the germline V gene, CDR1 is SGHTA and CDR2 is FQGNSA. The CDR3 is 14 amino acids. CDR3 amino acids: CASSGTGREETQYF. The CDR3 DNA follows: TGTGCCAGCAGCGGGACAGGTAGAGAAGAGACCCAGTACTTC.

This clonotype has more than one count but fewer than ten. This chain links TRBV13 with TRBJ1-2, with TRBD1 matching 7 bases. Per the germline V gene, CDR1 is PRHDT and CDR2 is FYEKMQ (reference sequence). J gave up 5 bases and V 5 bases, and 8 bases lay outside the gene matches. This CDR3 is built from 14 residues. The CDR3 protein is CASSPEGDRYGYTF. CDR3 nucleotides: TGTGCCAGCAGCCCAGAGGGGGACAGATATGGCTACACCTTC.

Ten or more counts support this clonotype. The V gene is TRBV24-1, the J gene TRBJ2-1, with TRBD2 identical over 13 bases. CDR3 length: 19 residues. Losses at the gene ends were 8 bases for V and 4 bases for J; bases not matched to a gene: 16. Germline V gene sequence: CDR1 KGHDR, CDR2 SFDVKD. CDR3 bases: TGTGCCACCACCTCTTTTTCCGGGACTAGCGGGGAGGTTTACAATGAGCAGTTCTTC. It translates to CATTSFSGTSGEVYNEQFF.

This chain links TRBV14 with TRBJ1-2; 7 nucleotides agree with TRBD1. This CDR3 spans 14 amino acids. Germline V gene sequence: CDR1 SGHDN, CDR2 FVKESK. Trimming cost V 0 bases and J 8 bases; bases outside gene matches: 6. In DNA, the CDR3 is TGTGCCAGCAGCCAAGATTGGTTAGGGGGCGGCTACACCTTC. Translation: CASSQDWLGGGYTF.

V and J are TRBV12-3 or TRBV12-4 and TRBJ2-5; no definite D call. The J call is uncertain, as TRBJ2-7 better fits the DNA end. The CDR3 consists of 14 residues. The CDR3 protein is CASSLAAPLYEQYF. The CDR3 coding sequence is TGTGCCAGCAGTTTAGCTGCCCCCCTTTACGAGCAGTACTTC.

This sequence joins TRBV10-3 and TRBJ1-6, with D possibly matching TRBD1 (5 bases). The CDR3 extends over 15 amino acids. V lost 2 bases and J 12 bases, leaving 17 bases between the germline ends. Per the germline V gene, CDR1 is ENHRY and CDR2 is SYGVKD. The CDR3 here is CAISEAKGPREPLHF. CDR3 nucleotide sequence: TGTGCCATCAGTGAGGCGAAGGGGCCTCGGGAACCCCTCCACTTT.

J is TRBJ2-1 and V is TRBV9; 12 positions match TRBD1. The CDR3 runs 16 residues. V trimming: 0 bases; J trimming: 6 bases; junction bases outside the gene matches: 4. Germline CDR1 and CDR2: SGDLS and YYNGEE. The CDR3 DNA follows: TGTGCCAGCAGCGTAGGGTGGGACAGGGGGCTCAATGAGCAGTTCTTC. This gives the protein CASSVGWDRGLNEQFF.

This clonotype was seen more than once but under ten times. Germline and junction disagree at one end, which may indicate a read error. The V call is TRBV5-1, the J call TRBJ2-3; D call uncertain. This CDR3 is built from 11 residues. Germline V gene sequence: CDR1 SGHRS, CDR2 YFSETQ. The CDR3 sequence is CASSRQDTQYF. In nucleotides, the CDR3 is TGTGCCAGCAGTCGTCAAGATACGCAGTATTTT.

This chain connects TRBV4-3 to TRBJ2-5; TRBD2 matches at 10 bases. Germline V gene lookup returns CDR1 LGHNA and CDR2 YSLEER. V trimming: 1 base; J trimming: 7 bases; junction bases outside the gene matches: 15. The CDR3 length is 18 residues. The CDR3 region is CASSQAVYSGGRPGTQYF. In DNA form, the CDR3 reads TGCGCCAGCAGCCAAGCTGTTTATAGCGGGGGGCGTCCGGGGACCCAGTACTTC.

The chain links TRBV6-1 to TRBJ1-1; maybe TRBD1 (5 bases). CDR1 MNHNS and CDR2 SASEGT come from the germline V gene. The V end was cut by 4 bases, the J end by 0 bases, with 15 bases between. This CDR3 contains 16 residues. The CDR3 DNA reads as TGTGCCAGCAGTGGGGCAGTCGGGGCTTTGAACACTGAAGCTTTCTTT. Protein product: CASSGAVGALNTEAFF.

V gene TRBV12-3 or TRBV12-4 combines with J gene TRBJ1-2; D is undetermined. The CDR3 contains 16 residues. Trimming removed 6 bases at V and 0 bases at J, with 17 bases between. CDR3 DNA: TGTGCCAGCAGAATCGGCGGTACCTCCCCTAACTATGGCTACACCTTC. Translated: CASRIGGTSPNYGYTF.